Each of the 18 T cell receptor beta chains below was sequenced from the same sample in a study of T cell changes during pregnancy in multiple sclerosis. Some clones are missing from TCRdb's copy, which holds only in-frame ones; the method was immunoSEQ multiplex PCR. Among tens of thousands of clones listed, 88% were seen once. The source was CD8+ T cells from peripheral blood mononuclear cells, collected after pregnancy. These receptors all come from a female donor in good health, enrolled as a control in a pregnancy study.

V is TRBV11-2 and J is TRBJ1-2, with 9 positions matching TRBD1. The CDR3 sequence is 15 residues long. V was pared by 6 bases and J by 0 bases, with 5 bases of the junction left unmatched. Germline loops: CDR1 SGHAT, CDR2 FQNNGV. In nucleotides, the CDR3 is TGTGCCAGCAGGTTAACAGGGGGCCCTAACTATGGCTACACCTTC. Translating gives CASRLTGGPNYGYTF.

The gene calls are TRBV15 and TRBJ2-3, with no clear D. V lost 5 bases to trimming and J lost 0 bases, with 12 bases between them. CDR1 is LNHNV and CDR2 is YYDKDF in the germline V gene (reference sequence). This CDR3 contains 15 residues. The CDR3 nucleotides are TGTGCCACCAGCGCAGGCAGCCCGAGCACAGATACGCAGTATTTT. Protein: CATSAGSPSTDTQYF.

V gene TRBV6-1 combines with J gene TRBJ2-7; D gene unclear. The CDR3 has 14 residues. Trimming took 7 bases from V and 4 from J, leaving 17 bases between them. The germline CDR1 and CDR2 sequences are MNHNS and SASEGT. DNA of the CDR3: TGTGCCAGCACCGAAATGCATGCGATATACGAGCAGTACTTC. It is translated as CASTEMHAIYEQYF.

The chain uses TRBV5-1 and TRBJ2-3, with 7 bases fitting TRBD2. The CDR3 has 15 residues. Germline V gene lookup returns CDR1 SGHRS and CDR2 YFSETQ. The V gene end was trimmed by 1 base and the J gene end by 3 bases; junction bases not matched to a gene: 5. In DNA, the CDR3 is TGCGCCAGCAGCTTGTGGGACGGGGGGACAGATACGCAGTATTTT. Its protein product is CASSLWDGGTDTQYF.

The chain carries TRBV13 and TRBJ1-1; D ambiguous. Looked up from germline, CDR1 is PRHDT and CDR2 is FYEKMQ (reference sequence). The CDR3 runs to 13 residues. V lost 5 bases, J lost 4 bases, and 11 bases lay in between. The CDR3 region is CASSLPRGTEAFF. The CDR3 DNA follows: TGTGCCAGCAGCCTCCCACGGGGCACTGAAGCTTTCTTT.

Here the CDR3 reads CASSFLREKLFF. CDR3 nucleotide sequence: TGTGCCAGCAGCTTCCTGCGGGAAAAACTGTTTTTT. The rearrangement uses TRBV7-9 and TRBJ1-4; D remains unclear. Germline V gene sequence: CDR1 SEHNR, CDR2 FQNEAQ (reference sequence). The CDR3 covers 12 residues. Trimming cost V 3 bases and J 8 bases, with 7 bases left between them.

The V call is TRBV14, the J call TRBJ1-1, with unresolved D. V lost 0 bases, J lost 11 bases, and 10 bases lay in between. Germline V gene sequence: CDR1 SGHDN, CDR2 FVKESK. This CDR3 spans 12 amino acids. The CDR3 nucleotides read TGTGCCAGCAGCCAAGAGGAGGTTGGGGCTTTCTTT. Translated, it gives CASSQEEVGAFF.

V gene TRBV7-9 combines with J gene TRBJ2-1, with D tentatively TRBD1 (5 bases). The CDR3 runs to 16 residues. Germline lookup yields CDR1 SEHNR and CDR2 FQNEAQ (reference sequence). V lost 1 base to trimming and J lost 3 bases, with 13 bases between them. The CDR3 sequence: CASSLVSGSLYNEQFF. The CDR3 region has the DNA TGTGCCAGCAGCTTAGTCTCAGGGTCGCTCTACAATGAGCAGTTCTTC.

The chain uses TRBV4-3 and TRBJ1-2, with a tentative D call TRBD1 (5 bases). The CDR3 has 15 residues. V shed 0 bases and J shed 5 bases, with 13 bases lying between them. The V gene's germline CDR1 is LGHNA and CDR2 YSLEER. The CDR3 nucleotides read TGCGCCAGCAGCCAAGATCGGGGGGGAGGGTATGGCTACACCTTC. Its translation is CASSQDRGGGYGYTF.

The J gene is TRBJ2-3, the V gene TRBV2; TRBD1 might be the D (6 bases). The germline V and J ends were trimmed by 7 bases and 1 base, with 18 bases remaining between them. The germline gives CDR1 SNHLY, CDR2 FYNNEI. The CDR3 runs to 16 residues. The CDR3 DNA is TGTGCCAGCATAGGCCGAAGACAGGTAGGCACAGATACGCAGTATTTT. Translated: CASIGRRQVGTDTQYF.

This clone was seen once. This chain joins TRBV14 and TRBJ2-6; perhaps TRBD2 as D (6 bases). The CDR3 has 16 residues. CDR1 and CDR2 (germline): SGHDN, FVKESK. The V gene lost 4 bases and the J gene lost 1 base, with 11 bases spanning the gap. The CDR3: CASSPDGTSGANVLTF. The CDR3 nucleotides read TGTGCCAGCAGCCCCGATGGGACTTCTGGGGCCAACGTCCTGACTTTC.

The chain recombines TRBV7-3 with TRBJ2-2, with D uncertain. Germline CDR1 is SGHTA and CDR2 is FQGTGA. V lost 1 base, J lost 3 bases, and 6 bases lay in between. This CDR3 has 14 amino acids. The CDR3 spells CASSLNSDTGELFF. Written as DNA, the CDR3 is TGTGCCAGCAGCTTAAACTCGGACACCGGGGAGCTGTTTTTT.

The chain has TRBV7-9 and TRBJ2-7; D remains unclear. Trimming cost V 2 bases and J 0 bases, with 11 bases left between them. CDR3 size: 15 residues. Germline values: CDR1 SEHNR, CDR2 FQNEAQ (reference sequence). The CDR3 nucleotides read TGTGCCAGCAGCTTATCCGGTCGGAGCTCCTACGAGCAGTACTTC. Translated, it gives CASSLSGRSSYEQYF.

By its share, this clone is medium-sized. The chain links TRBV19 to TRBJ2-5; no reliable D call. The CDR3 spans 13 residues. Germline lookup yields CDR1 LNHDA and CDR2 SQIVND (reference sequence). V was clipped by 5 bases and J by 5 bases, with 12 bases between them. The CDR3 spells CASSPVSWETQYF. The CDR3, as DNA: TGTGCCAGTAGTCCTGTGAGTTGGGAGACCCAGTACTTC.

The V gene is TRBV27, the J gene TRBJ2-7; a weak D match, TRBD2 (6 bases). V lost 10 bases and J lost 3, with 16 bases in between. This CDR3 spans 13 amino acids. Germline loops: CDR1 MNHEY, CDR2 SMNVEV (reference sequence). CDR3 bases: TGTGCCACCGCACTCTCTAGCGACTACGAGCAGTACTTC. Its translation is CATALSSDYEQYF.

CDR3 DNA sequence: TGTGCCAGTAGTCTCCTTTTGGAGAATGAGCAGTTCTTC. This sequence encodes CASSLLLENEQFF. J is TRBJ2-1 and V is TRBV19; D unclear. V lost 5 bases and J 7 bases, leaving 12 bases between the germline ends. From germline, CDR1 is LNHDA and CDR2 SQIVND (reference sequence). This CDR3 region has 13 residues.

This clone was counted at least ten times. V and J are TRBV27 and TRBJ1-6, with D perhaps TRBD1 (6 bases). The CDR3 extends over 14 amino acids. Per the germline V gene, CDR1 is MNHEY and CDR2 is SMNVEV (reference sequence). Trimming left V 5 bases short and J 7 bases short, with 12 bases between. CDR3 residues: CASSPQGANSPLHF. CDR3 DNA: TGTGCCAGCAGTCCACAGGGAGCCAATTCACCCCTCCACTTT.

Here the CDR3 reads CASSLDRGDLEQYF. For the CDR3, the DNA is TGTGCCAGCAGCTTGGACAGGGGCGACCTCGAGCAGTACTTC. The V gene is TRBV5-8, the J gene TRBJ2-7; 7 nucleotides agree with TRBD1. From germline, CDR1 is SGHTS and CDR2 YDEGEE. The ends lost 0 bases at V and 6 bases at J; junction bases unmatched: 6. The CDR3 spans 14 residues.